What follows is one T cell receptor beta chain and its context. Antigen: not known. Second-dose groups at about 4 or about 12 weeks were pooled. The CDR3 length is 14 residues. The V and J ends lost 7 bases and 4 bases respectively, with 14 bases between them. In germline, CDR1 is MNHEY, CDR2 SVGAGI. This entry comes from a study of T cell responses to AZD1222 COVID-19 vaccine. Study-level points and caveats: Spike-specific TCR depth and breadth grew after two AZD1222 doses. It should be noted that donors were predominantly white British and more often female, and clonal diversity was possibly underestimated.

Clones were read by immunoSEQ multiplex PCR, and TCRdb kept only the in-frame ones, dropping some. This repertoire shows around 80,000 clones, around 85% found once; its top ten account for 10%. The chain uses TRBV6-5 and TRBJ1-3; D remains unclear. The clonotype originates from an adult who received the AZD1222 COVID-19 vaccine. Specimen: peripheral blood, collected 28 days after the second AZD1222 dose. The CDR3 DNA reads TGTGCCAGCACCCAACGAGGGTTCGGAAACACCATATATTTT. It codes for CASTQRGFGNTIYF.